Included here is one TCR beta chain sequence, with context. This sample is drawn from a study of CD8 T cells in Susac syndrome. There are 13 residues in the CDR3. Germline V gene sequence: CDR1 MDHEN, CDR2 SYDVKM. The V end was cut by 3 bases, the J end by 1 base, with 6 bases between. RNA amounts of 0.5 to 1 ug underwent reverse transcription with random hexamers. TCRdb itself ran the immunoSEQ multiplex PCR reads through MiXCR, one entry per CDR3 protein. The table shows under 250,000 distinct CDR3 sequences, with roughly 93% occurring only once. TEMRA cells were enriched by FACS, and CD4+ and CD8+ T cells were negatively isolated.

The chain couples TRBV28 to TRBJ2-5; D is unresolved. This clonotype was obtained from a human donor with multiple sclerosis. The sequencing input was CD4+ T cells from PBMCs. Here the CDR3 DNA reads TGTGCCAGCAGTTTCGATTTCCAAGAGACCCAGTACTTC. It specifies CASSFDFQETQYF.